This record concerns one T cell receptor (beta chain) sequence. Its target is unknown. This may arise from a read error, as a much more abundant clone is one base away. MiXCR was run by TCRdb on the reads, yielding one entry per CDR3 protein. The sample holds roughly 920,000 distinct CDR3 sequences, about a third seen once. CDR3 length: 14 residues. Germline lookup yields CDR1 SGHTA and CDR2 FQGNSA. With 7 bases removed from V and 2 bases from J, the gap between germline ends came to 11 bases. This entry belongs to a study of T cell repertoires in cytomegalovirus infection. The V gene is TRBV7-2, the J gene TRBJ2-2, with D unclear. The sequencing here drew on cultured CD8+ T cells from PBMCs, taken from culture after CMV antigen stimulation. This TCR came from a human donor in good health (CMV status not recorded). Some clones in this sample may be carry-over from other donors' samples. The CDR3 DNA reads as TGTGCCAGCACCCCGTCAGCCAACACCGGGGAGCTGTTTTTT. Amino acid sequence: CASTPSANTGELFF.